A single sample is the source of the 20 T cell receptor beta chains below, sequenced in a study of OX40 agonist ivuxolimab in advanced cancers. Only in-frame clones appear in the TCRdb table, and some are missing; sequencing was by immunoSEQ multiplex PCR. Seen here are 50,000 to 70,000 clones, 80% to 90% observed once, and the top ten hold around 3%. The source was CD4+ or CD8+ T cells sorted from blood, collected in a trial of the OX40 agonist ivuxolimab. The receptors were sampled from an adult with an advanced solid tumor such as melanoma, head and neck, liver or kidney cancer.

This sequence joins TRBV15 and TRBJ2-7; D remains unclear. CDR1 and CDR2 (germline): LNHNV, YYDKDF (reference sequence). The V end was cut by 0 bases, the J end by 1 base, with 7 bases between. This CDR3 has 14 residues. In nucleotides, the CDR3 is TGTGCCACCAGCAGAGATTTCTGGTCCTACGAGCAGTACTTC. This sequence encodes CATSRDFWSYEQYF. The whole variable domain, filled in from reference TRBV15 and TRBJ2-7, reads DAMVIQNPRYQVTQFGKPVTLSCSQTLNHNVMYWYQQKSSQAPKLLFHYYDKDFNNEADTPDNFQSRRPNTSFCFLDIRSPGLGDTAMYLCATSRDFWSYEQYFGPGTRLTVT.

This chain links TRBV5-8 with TRBJ2-3; D might be TRBD1 (5 bases). Germline-derived CDR1 and CDR2 are SGHTS and YDEGEE. The CDR3 length is 14 residues. V was clipped by 1 base and J by 3 bases, with 9 bases between them. The CDR3 here is CASSLQGFTDTQYF. The DNA of the CDR3 is TGTGCCAGCAGCTTGCAGGGTTTTACAGATACGCAGTATTTT.

The V and J genes are TRBV10-3 and TRBJ2-1; perhaps TRBD2 as D (5 bases). CDR3 length equals 14 residues. The V end lost 5 bases, the J end lost 7 bases, and 15 bases lay between the germline ends. Germline CDR1 reads ENHRY; CDR2 reads SYGVKD. CDR3 loop: CAISLALGGNEQFF. The CDR3 DNA sequence: TGTGCCATCAGTTTAGCGTTAGGTGGGAATGAGCAGTTCTTC.

This chain joins TRBV28 and TRBJ2-7; the D is unclear. V was trimmed by 8 bases and J by 4 bases, leaving 6 bases between them. In germline, CDR1 is MDHEN, CDR2 SYDVKM. The CDR3 consists of 10 residues. CDR3 residues: CASGVYEQYF. In DNA form, the CDR3 reads TGTGCCAGCGGAGTGTACGAGCAGTACTTC.

The chain employs TRBV6-1 and TRBJ2-5; D not resolved. The germline CDR1 and CDR2 sequences are MNHNS and SASEGT. This CDR3 comprises 13 residues. The V gene lost 7 bases and the J gene lost 5 bases, with 14 bases spanning the gap. The CDR3: CASILKGVETQYF. The CDR3 nucleotides are TGTGCCAGCATTTTGAAGGGCGTCGAGACCCAGTACTTC.

This chain connects TRBV28 to TRBJ2-7, with TRBD2 as a possible D gene (6 bases). V lost 1 base, J lost 3 bases, and 13 bases lay in between. CDR1 is MDHEN, CDR2 SYDVKM, per germline. The CDR3 loop spans 15 amino acids. DNA of the CDR3: TGTGCCAGCAGTTTATCGGGACTCCGTGGCTACGAGCAGTACTTC. Its translation: CASSLSGLRGYEQYF.

The table lists this clone with a count of one. The V and J genes are TRBV27 and TRBJ1-4; tentative D call: TRBD1 (5 bases). The ends were cut back, 5 bases at V and 2 bases at J, with 12 bases in the middle. The CDR3 totals 15 residues. Germline CDR1 is MNHEY and CDR2 is SMNVEV (reference sequence). CDR3 coding DNA: TGTGCCAGCAGTCCCCAAGGGGCGACTAATGAAAAACTGTTTTTT. Protein product: CASSPQGATNEKLFF.

This clone was counted once. The CDR3 here is CASSREGGRRNEKLFF. CDR3 bases: TGCGCCAGCAGCCGGGAGGGGGGACGAAGAAATGAAAAACTGTTTTTT. The rearrangement links TRBV5-1 to TRBJ1-4; D may be TRBD1 (6 bases). Germline V gene lookup returns CDR1 SGHRS and CDR2 YFSETQ. Between the trimmed V and J ends, which lost 4 bases and 5 bases, there was a span of 18 bases. The length of the CDR3 is 16 residues. The full variable domain, completed using reference TRBV5-1 and TRBJ1-4, is KAGVTQTPRYLIKTRGQQVTLSCSPISGHRSVSWYQQTPGQGLQFLFEYFSETQRNKGNFPGRFSGRQFSNSRSEMNVSTLELGDSALYLCASSREGGRRNEKLFFGSGTQLSVL.

Comments on this clone: Germline and junction disagree at one end, which may indicate a read error. In DNA form, the CDR3 reads TGTGCCGGCAGCAACCGGGACAGGGGGCAAGGGATGGCTTTCTTT. Translated, it gives CAGSNRDRGQGMAFF. V gene TRBV5-6 combines with J gene TRBJ1-1; 12 positions agree with TRBD1. Germline V gene data show CDR1 as SGHDT and CDR2 as YYEEEE. CDR3 length: 15 amino acids. Full variable domain (rest looked up from reference TRBV5-6 and TRBJ1-1): DAGVTQSPTHLIKTRGQQVTLRCSPKSGHDTVSWYQQALGQGPQFIFQYYEEEERQRGNFPDRFSGHQFPNYSSELNVNALLLGDSALYLCAGSNRDRGQGMAFFGQGTRLTVV.

CDR3: CASRSSYGYTF. The CDR3 nucleotides read TGTGCCAGCCGTAGTTCCTATGGCTACACCTTC. The chain employs TRBV7-2 and TRBJ1-2, with D hard to call. Trimming took off 8 bases at V and 4 bases at J, with 8 bases between the two ends. The CDR3 sequence is 11 residues long. Germline CDR1 SGHTA, CDR2 FQGNSA.

The rearrangement joins TRBV30 to TRBJ2-1; TRBD2 aligns across 11 bases. The V gene end was trimmed by 4 bases and the J gene end by 6 bases; junction bases not matched to a gene: 11. Germline assignment: CDR1 GTSNPN and CDR2 SVGIG (reference sequence). This CDR3 has 16 amino acids. CDR3 DNA sequence: TGTGCCTGGACCAAAGCCCCGGGACTAGCGGTCAATGAGCAGTTCTTC. Its protein product is CAWTKAPGLAVNEQFF.

In nucleotides, the CDR3 is TGTGCCAGCTCGCACCAGATGGGACAGGGGCCCGACAACTATGGCTACACCTTC. It translates to CASSHQMGQGPDNYGYTF. The chain employs TRBV18 and TRBJ1-2, with 10 bases matching TRBD1. Germline values: CDR1 KGHSH, CDR2 LQKENI. This CDR3 comprises 18 residues. The junction had 15 bases not matched to a gene; V was cut back by 6 bases and J by 2 bases.

This chain joins TRBV30 and TRBJ1-6; no clear D. The CDR3 is 12 residues long. V lost 0 bases and J 8 bases, leaving 5 bases between the germline ends. Germline V gives CDR1 GTSNPN, CDR2 SVGIG (reference sequence). This CDR3 reads CAWSVLDSPLHF. The CDR3 nucleotides read TGTGCCTGGAGTGTACTCGATTCACCCCTCCACTTT. Variable domain in full (rest from reference TRBV30 and TRBJ1-6): SQTIHQWPATLVQPVGSPLSLECTVEGTSNPNLYWYRQAAGRGLQLLFYSVGIGQISSEVPQNLSASRPQDRQFILSSKKLLLSDSGFYLCAWSVLDSPLHFGNGTRLTVT.

The V and J genes are TRBV10-1 and TRBJ2-1; 8 nucleotides align to TRBD1. The CDR3 extends over 16 amino acids. J was trimmed by 0 bases and V by 6 bases; bases with no gene match: 7. Per germline, CDR1 WNHNN and CDR2 SYGVQD (reference sequence). CDR3 sequence: CASSPDRGASYNEQFF. In nucleotides, the CDR3 is TGCGCCAGCAGCCCTGACAGGGGCGCCTCCTACAATGAGCAGTTCTTC.

This clone was counted only a few times. The genes are TRBV30 and TRBJ2-7; TRBD2 aligns across 7 bases. Trimming removed 0 bases from V and 2 bases from J; junction bases left unmatched: 10. This CDR3 is built from 16 residues. Germline assignment: CDR1 GTSNPN and CDR2 SVGIG (reference sequence). CDR3: CAWSVLPGRRAYEQYF. The CDR3 nucleotides are TGTGCCTGGAGTGTACTCCCCGGGAGGAGGGCCTACGAGCAGTACTTC. Full variable domain (rest looked up from reference TRBV30 and TRBJ2-7): SQTIHQWPATLVQPVGSPLSLECTVEGTSNPNLYWYRQAAGRGLQLLFYSVGIGQISSEVPQNLSASRPQDRQFILSSKKLLLSDSGFYLCAWSVLPGRRAYEQYFGPGTRLTVT.

This chain connects TRBV18 to TRBJ1-1; D call uncertain. The CDR3 consists of 13 residues. Germline CDR1 reads KGHSH; CDR2 reads LQKENI. The ends were cut back, 3 bases at V and 5 bases at J, with 10 bases in the middle. This CDR3 reads CASSPKRETEAFF. The CDR3 nucleotides are TGTGCCAGCTCACCTAAGCGGGAAACTGAAGCTTTCTTT. Looking up the rest from reference TRBV18 and TRBJ1-1 gives the full variable domain: NAGVMQNPRHLVRRRGQEARLRCSPMKGHSHVYWYRQLPEEGLKFMVYLQKENIIDESGMPKERFSAEFPKEGPSILRIQQVVRGDSAAYFCASSPKRETEAFFGQGTRLTVV.

The V gene is TRBV6-5, the J gene TRBJ2-3; D not resolved. Trimming stripped 0 bases from V and 2 bases from J, with 9 bases between. The CDR3 runs to 15 residues. Germline V gives CDR1 MNHEY, CDR2 SVGAGI. CDR3 protein: CASSYSGSPTDTQYF. CDR3 DNA: TGTGCCAGCAGTTACTCGGGGTCTCCCACAGATACGCAGTATTTT.

This sequence joins TRBV29-1 and TRBJ1-2, with a tentative D call TRBD1 (6 bases). CDR1 and CDR2 (germline): SQVTM, ANQGSEA. The CDR3 is made up of 12 amino acids. V gave up 3 bases and J gave up 10 bases, with 15 bases separating them. DNA of the CDR3: TGCAGCGTTGATTGGCAGGGGAAGGACTACACCTTC. Translation: CSVDWQGKDYTF.

On this clone itself: The junction differs from germline at one of its ends, possibly a read error. The rearrangement links TRBV2 to TRBJ2-7, with 10 bases identical to TRBD2. The CDR3 covers 11 residues. The germline V gene has CDR1 SNHLY and CDR2 FYNNEI. The CDR3 DNA reads TGTGCCAGCATCCTGGAGGGACTAGCGCACTTC. Translated: CASILEGLAHF.

V gene TRBV10-1 combines with J gene TRBJ1-4; 7 positions agree with TRBD1. V shed 3 bases and J 0 bases; nucleotides not matched to a gene: 1. The CDR3 is 15 amino acids. The germline CDR1 and CDR2 sequences are WNHNN and SYGVQD (reference sequence). Written as DNA, the CDR3 is TGCGCCAGCAGTGAAGACAGGGCAACTAATGAAAAACTGTTTTTT. Translating it yields CASSEDRATNEKLFF.